These T cell receptor beta chains were read from a single sample in a study of blood T cells in healthy people across ages. TCRdb passed the 5' RACE reads through MiXCR, listing each CDR3 protein once. The sample has 1,300,000 or so distinct CDR3 sequences, 45% to 70% seen once. The sample comprised blood. These receptors were collected from a man aged 18 to 35 in good health. Both conserved end residues are part of each CDR3. The order of the fields is V gene, CDR3 protein.

V: TRBV6-2/TRBV6-3; CDR3: CASSYTGSIFYEQYF
V: TRBV19; CDR3: CASSIRGRVSGNYEQYF
V: TRBV6-1; CDR3: CASSSGLAGGRYNEQFF
V: TRBV10-3; CDR3: CAISESGGNYGYTF
V: TRBV7-2; CDR3: CASSFGTENIQYF
V: TRBV7-6; CDR3: CASSLGRLATYTDTQYF
V: TRBV6-2/TRBV6-3; CDR3: CASSISASGGGPPFF
V: TRBV27; CDR3: CASSPSGLAEYNEQFF
V: TRBV29-1; CDR3: CSVTVPNEQYF
V: TRBV27; CDR3: CASSTYREHYEQYF
V: TRBV4-1; CDR3: CASSQDPRRTEAFF
V: TRBV28; CDR3: CASNGPNYGYTF
V: TRBV5-1; CDR3: CASRIEGVADTQYF
V: TRBV4-1; CDR3: CASSQGQPSYGYTF
V: TRBV25-1; CDR3: CASSLTGTSGGSSYNEQFF
V: TRBV5-6; CDR3: CASRPKGNQPYEQYF
V: TRBV20-1; CDR3: CSARDGDTGELFF
V: TRBV5-5; CDR3: CASSAGQIYEQYF
V: TRBV6-1; CDR3: CASSGAVMTNGYTF
V: TRBV5-1; CDR3: CASSSTMNTEAFF
V: TRBV30; CDR3: CAWSAITATGYEQYF
V: TRBV20-1; CDR3: CSAPSGTSALETQYF
V: TRBV7-9; CDR3: CASSLEQGYGYTF
V: TRBV20-1; CDR3: CSAPGGLSNGYTF
V: TRBV6-6; CDR3: CARSASSTDTQYF
V: TRBV28; CDR3: CASSGDRGSYYEQYF
V: TRBV12-3/TRBV12-4; CDR3: CASTFGGGIYNEQFF
V: TRBV18; CDR3: CASSPRGGLAADTQYF
V: TRBV2; CDR3: CASSSGKEGFF
V: TRBV5-1; CDR3: CASSIRQGASYEQYF
V: TRBV7-9; CDR3: CASSSTQGLAGYISNIQYF
V: TRBV4-1; CDR3: CASSQGDFSYNEQFF
V: TRBV5-1; CDR3: CASSLGGTGLHEQYF
V: TRBV15; CDR3: CATSRSGGAYEQYF
V: TRBV3-1; CDR3: CASSQELGTEAFF
V: TRBV7-2; CDR3: CASSLGGSGGTDTQYF
V: TRBV4-1; CDR3: CASSNSDSGTDTQYF
V: TRBV3-1; CDR3: CASNSRGLGGETQYF
V: TRBV2; CDR3: CASNNYEQETQYF
V: TRBV29-1; CDR3: CSVEFQSYNEQFF
V: TRBV20-1; CDR3: CSAGDFSNTEAFF
V: TRBV15; CDR3: CATSRVPASLLYNEQFF
V: TRBV13; CDR3: CASSAPDRGYEQYF
V: TRBV28; CDR3: CASRTGGRAEAFF
V: TRBV28; CDR3: CASSEPKYEQFF
V: TRBV4-1; CDR3: CASSQGWDNSPLHF
V: TRBV6-6; CDR3: CASSWGAEQYF
V: TRBV20-1; CDR3: CSARDRGENEKLFF
V: TRBV20-1; CDR3: CSARDRGGMVSGANVLTF
V: TRBV4-1; CDR3: CASSLGLVANSPLHF
V: TRBV4-2; CDR3: CASSQPGRTEAFF
V: TRBV7-9; CDR3: CASSFGSSYGYTF
V: TRBV5-6; CDR3: CASSRRTNEQFF